Each of the 22 T cell receptor beta chains below was sequenced from the same sample in a study of blood T cell repertoires in COVID-19. TCRdb keeps only in-frame clones here, not all; method: immunoSEQ multiplex PCR. The sample has some 41,000 clones; around 85% are singletons. The sample consisted of peripheral blood. The source of these receptors is a human donor in a cohort sampled during active COVID-19.

There are a few counts of this clone. The chain joins TRBV15 to TRBJ2-3; 12 bases are shared with TRBD1. CDR1 LNHNV and CDR2 YYDKDF come from the germline V gene (reference sequence). V shed 3 bases, J shed 2 bases, and the junction held 9 bases outside the gene matches. This CDR3 spans 18 amino acids. The CDR3 DNA is TGTGCCACCAGCAGTCTTAGGGACAGGGGGCTTCTCACAGATACGCAGTATTTT. It encodes CATSSLRDRGLLTDTQYF. Combining the CDR3 with reference TRBV15 and TRBJ2-3 gives the whole variable domain DAMVIQNPRYQVTQFGKPVTLSCSQTLNHNVMYWYQQKSSQAPKLLFHYYDKDFNNEADTPDNFQSRRPNTSFCFLDIRSPGLGDTAMYLCATSSLRDRGLLTDTQYFGPGTRLTVL.

This chain connects TRBV5-1 to TRBJ2-7, with D tentatively TRBD2 (5 bases). Trimming pared 4 bases from V and 0 bases from J, leaving 17 bases between. This CDR3 comprises 16 residues. CDR1 is SGHRS, CDR2 YFSETQ, per germline. CDR3 DNA sequence: TGCGCCAGCAGCGACCCGCCGGGAACCTTCTCCTACGAGCAGTACTTC. This gives the protein CASSDPPGTFSYEQYF.

A note on this clone: At one of its ends the junction is not consistent with the germline gene, which may arise from a read error. The chain uses TRBV30 and TRBJ1-2; perhaps TRBD1 as D (5 bases). CDR1 is GTSNPN, CDR2 SVGIG, per germline (reference sequence). This CDR3 spans 8 amino acids. DNA for the CDR3: TGTGCCTGCCCACCCAGGGCCTTC. Translated, it gives CACPPRAF.

V usage is TRBV27 and J usage is TRBJ1-1, with 8 bases that match TRBD1. V shed 8 bases, J shed 3 bases, and the junction held 8 bases outside the gene matches. Germline V gene lookup returns CDR1 MNHEY and CDR2 SMNVEV (reference sequence). This CDR3 is 14 amino acids long. In DNA form, the CDR3 reads TGTGCCAGCCAAGCGCAGGGGGCATACACTGAAGCTTTCTTT. It specifies CASQAQGAYTEAFF.

This rearrangement joins TRBV5-5 to TRBJ2-2; 12 bases fit TRBD1. The CDR3 runs to 16 residues. The V gene's germline CDR1 is SGHKS and CDR2 YYEKEE (reference sequence). V shed 2 bases, J shed 4 bases, and the junction held 3 bases outside the gene matches. CDR3 coding DNA: TGTGCCAGCAGCTTTCCGGGACAGGGGGCCACCGGGGAGCTGTTTTTT. This sequence encodes CASSFPGQGATGELFF.

V and J are TRBV5-1 and TRBJ1-2, with D perhaps matching TRBD1 (5 bases). Between the trimmed V and J ends, which lost 4 bases and 7 bases, there was a span of 20 bases. Germline values: CDR1 SGHRS, CDR2 YFSETQ. The CDR3 totals 15 residues. This chain's CDR3 is CASSATGTVSSGYTF. CDR3 bases: TGCGCCAGCAGCGCCACCGGGACTGTCTCGAGTGGCTACACCTTC.

This chain joins TRBV7-2 and TRBJ1-3; maybe TRBD1 (5 bases). The germline CDR1 and CDR2 sequences are SGHTA and FQGNSA. This CDR3 contains 16 residues. The V end was cut by 3 bases, the J end by 0 bases, with 12 bases between. Here the CDR3 reads CASSLGTRYSGNTIYF. CDR3 sequence (DNA): TGTGCCAGCAGCTTGGGGACTAGATACTCTGGAAACACCATATATTTT.

Of note for this clone: Compared with germline, one end of the junction differs, possibly owing to a read error. The rearrangement uses TRBV27 and TRBJ1-1; D is undetermined. The length of the CDR3 is 15 residues. Germline CDR1 reads MNHEY; CDR2 reads SMNVEV (reference sequence). This chain's CDR3 is CASSPSGGLNAEAFF. The DNA of the CDR3 is TGTGCCAGCAGTCCTTCGGGAGGCCTGAACGCTGAAGCTTTCTTT.

The V and J genes are TRBV7-6 and TRBJ2-7, with D perhaps matching TRBD1 (6 bases). This CDR3 contains 15 residues. The V end was cut by 2 bases, the J end by 5 bases, with 16 bases between. CDR1 SGHVS and CDR2 FNYEAQ come from the germline V gene. As DNA, the CDR3 is TGTGCCAGCAGCTTAATTGATCAGGGGCAGAACGAGCAGTACTTC. Translation: CASSLIDQGQNEQYF.

The rearrangement links TRBV5-4 to TRBJ1-2, with 11 bases aligning to TRBD1. V dropped 4 bases and J dropped 5; count of bases not matched to a gene: 4. The CDR3 length is 14 residues. Germline V gives CDR1 SGHNT, CDR2 YYREEE (reference sequence). Here the CDR3 reads CASSLGQGAYGYTF. The CDR3 bases are TGTGCCAGCAGCCTTGGACAGGGGGCATATGGCTACACCTTC. Full variable domain (outside the CDR3, taken from reference TRBV5-4 and TRBJ1-2): ETGVTQSPTHLIKTRGQQVTLRCSSQSGHNTVSWYQQALGQGPQFIFQYYREEENGRGNFPPRFSGLQFPNYSSELNVNALELDDSALYLCASSLGQGAYGYTFGSGTRLTVV.

Written as DNA, the CDR3 is TGTGCCAGCAGCTTAGAGGGGGCCCCCCGGGAGACCCAGTACTTC. Translated: CASSLEGAPRETQYF. The chain carries TRBV7-6 and TRBJ2-5; 7 bases match TRBD1. V trimming: 1 base; J trimming: 5 bases; junction bases outside the gene matches: 7. CDR3 length equals 15 residues. The germline V gene encodes CDR1 SGHVS and CDR2 FNYEAQ.

The J gene is TRBJ2-7, the V gene TRBV5-1; D possibly corresponds to TRBD1 (6 bases). Germline V CDR1 and CDR2: SGHRS, YFSETQ. The length of the CDR3 is 15 residues. Trimming took off 0 bases at V and 0 bases at J, with 10 bases between the two ends. This CDR3 is CASSLGQALSYEQYF. In DNA form, the CDR3 reads TGCGCCAGCAGCTTGGGACAGGCCCTCTCCTACGAGCAGTACTTC.

The gene calls are TRBV27 and TRBJ2-4, with 8 bases that match TRBD1. Losses at the gene ends were 7 bases for V and 9 bases for J; bases not matched to a gene: 8. This CDR3 contains 13 residues. The germline V gene encodes CDR1 MNHEY and CDR2 SMNVEV (reference sequence). The CDR3 DNA reads TGTGCCAGCAAGATCGGACAGGGTGGCATTCAGTACTTC. Translation: CASKIGQGGIQYF.

The J gene is TRBJ1-2, the V gene TRBV15, with TRBD1 matching 7 bases. V gave up 1 base and J gave up 3 bases; unmatched junction bases: 5. This CDR3 spans 15 amino acids. Per the germline V gene, CDR1 is LNHNV and CDR2 is YYDKDF (reference sequence). CDR3 DNA sequence: TGTGCCACCAGCAGAGGGGAAGGGGGCTACTATGGCTACACCTTC. This sequence encodes CATSRGEGGYYGYTF.

This clone was observed a single time. V usage is TRBV7-9 and J usage is TRBJ1-2; D is perhaps TRBD1 (5 bases). CDR3 length: 16 amino acids. Germline CDR1 reads SEHNR; CDR2 reads FQNEAQ (reference sequence). Trimming took 2 bases from V and 8 from J, leaving 21 bases between them. The CDR3: CASSLFISGTTIGYTF. The CDR3 nucleotides read TGTGCCAGCAGCTTATTTATTTCGGGGACTACGATCGGCTACACCTTC.

The rearrangement links TRBV6-5 to TRBJ2-2, with a weak D call TRBD2 (6 bases). The CDR3 loop spans 14 amino acids. CDR1 MNHEY and CDR2 SVGAGI come from the germline V gene. V lost 6 bases to trimming and J lost 3 bases, with 11 bases between them. The CDR3 DNA sequence: TGTGCCAGCAGACGGCGGGGAGACACCGGGGAGCTGTTTTTT. As protein: CASRRRGDTGELFF.

V is TRBV9 and J is TRBJ2-6, with 10 nucleotides matching TRBD1. Germline CDR1 SGDLS, CDR2 YYNGEE. CDR3 length: 18 residues. With V trimmed by 2 bases and J by 1 base, 6 bases remained unmatched. CDR3: CASSVLLGQGSGANVLTF. The DNA for the CDR3 is TGTGCCAGCAGCGTTTTATTGGGACAGGGGTCTGGGGCCAACGTCCTGACTTTC.

CDR3 DNA sequence: TGTGCCAGCAGTTTCTACAGGCTGTCTAGTCGTTACGAGCAGTACTTC. Its translation: CASSFYRLSSRYEQYF. V and J are TRBV28 and TRBJ2-7, with D perhaps TRBD1 (5 bases). Germline CDR1 and CDR2: MDHEN and SYDVKM. V shed 3 bases and J shed 4 bases, with 19 bases lying between them. The CDR3 spans 16 residues.

This clone came up once. The J gene is TRBJ1-1, the V gene TRBV4-3; D perhaps matches TRBD1 (6 bases). V was cut by 0 bases and J by 4 bases, with 24 bases left in between. Germline V CDR1 and CDR2: LGHNA, YSLEER. This CDR3 has 19 amino acids. The CDR3 DNA sequence: TGCGCCAGCAGCCAAGAAAGAGGGGGGGCTAGGCACACTGGCACTGAAGCTTTCTTT. It is translated as CASSQERGGARHTGTEAFF.

The chain links TRBV3-1 (or the pseudogene TRBV3-2) to TRBJ2-1, with TRBD1 matching over 7 bases. With V trimmed by 5 bases and J by 5 bases, 6 bases remained unmatched. CDR3 length: 14 residues. Germline lookup yields CDR1 LGHDT and CDR2 YNNKEL (reference sequence). The CDR3 DNA follows: TGTGCCAGCAGCGGATACAGGGGAGACAATGAGCAGTTCTTC. Protein sequence: CASSGYRGDNEQFF.

This chain connects TRBV19 to TRBJ2-3; D is unclear. Per the germline V gene, CDR1 is LNHDA and CDR2 is SQIVND (reference sequence). V was shortened by 4 bases and J by 0 bases, with 2 bases between the two germline ends. CDR3 size: 12 residues. The CDR3 sequence: CASSTSTDTQYF. As DNA, the CDR3 is TGTGCCAGTAGTACAAGCACAGATACGCAGTATTTT.

The chain couples TRBV7-2 to TRBJ2-1; 8 bases are shared with TRBD2. The CDR3 has 16 residues. After removal of 1 base from V and 7 bases from J, the junction contained 9 bases not matched to a gene. Per germline, CDR1 SGHTA and CDR2 FQGNSA. CDR3 residues: CASSLGLGLVRNEQFF. CDR3 nucleotide sequence: TGTGCCAGCAGCTTAGGACTGGGACTAGTCAGAAATGAGCAGTTCTTC.